A single sample is the source of the 9 T cell receptor beta chains below, sequenced in a study of vaccination effects on CD4 cells after COVID-19. Culturing for more than 9 days preceded CD4+ T cell isolation. Vaccine administered to participants consisted of two doses of either BNT162b2 or mRNA-1273. Clones were read by immunoSEQ multiplex PCR, and TCRdb kept only the in-frame ones, dropping some. Among fewer than 85,000 clones listed, over 70% were seen once. Their antigen targets remain unknown. Sample: CD4+ T cells from PBMCs cultured without peptide, taken after COVID-19 vaccination. The receptors originated from a human donor who received a COVID-19 vaccine.

The chain couples TRBV7-3 to TRBJ2-1, with 12 positions matching TRBD1. CDR3 length equals 14 residues. Germline loops: CDR1 SGHTA, CDR2 FQGTGA. V was clipped by 6 bases and J by 6 bases; unmatched bases: 3. The CDR3, as DNA: TGTGCCAGCAGGGGACAGGGGGCATCCAATGAGCAGTTCTTC. This sequence encodes CASRGQGASNEQFF.

This clone was recorded a few times. CDR3 sequence: CASGGQGRSTEAFF. CDR3 sequence (DNA): TGTGCCAGCGGAGGACAGGGGAGAAGTACTGAAGCTTTCTTT. The rearrangement links TRBV27 to TRBJ1-1; 9 bases map to TRBD1. The J segment lost 5 bases and the V segment lost 8 bases, leaving 9 bases of the junction unmatched. Per the germline V gene, CDR1 is MNHEY and CDR2 is SMNVEV (reference sequence). The CDR3 is 14 amino acids.

The CDR3 DNA sequence: TGTGCCAGCAGTCACCGGGACTGGCGGGACAATCAGCCCCAGCATTTT. Protein product: CASSHRDWRDNQPQHF. The chain uses TRBV25-1 and TRBJ1-5; D may be TRBD1 (5 bases). The CDR3 consists of 16 residues. Trimming cost V 5 bases and J 3 bases, with 17 bases left between them. Germline V gene lookup returns CDR1 MGHDK and CDR2 SYGVNS.

The chain carries TRBV18 and TRBJ1-1, with D hard to call. Trimming cost V 2 bases and J 6 bases, with 13 bases left between them. CDR1 is KGHSH and CDR2 is LQKENI in the germline V gene. The CDR3 is 14 amino acids. The CDR3 protein is CASSPVAGGAEAFF. In DNA, the CDR3 is TGTGCCAGCTCACCAGTTGCCGGCGGAGCTGAAGCTTTCTTT.

The chain recombines TRBV3-1 (or the pseudogene TRBV3-2) with TRBJ1-4, with D perhaps TRBD1 (6 bases). V lost 0 bases and J lost 7, with 12 bases in between. This CDR3 spans 15 amino acids. CDR1 and CDR2 from the germline V gene are LGHDT and YNNKEL (reference sequence). In DNA, the CDR3 is TGTGCCAGCAGCCAAGAAGGGGGATTGGGTGAAAAACTGTTTTTT. This encodes CASSQEGGLGEKLFF.

This chain joins TRBV5-1 and TRBJ1-1; 7 nucleotides agree with TRBD1. Germline V gives CDR1 SGHRS, CDR2 YFSETQ. Unmatched junction bases numbered 11, after V lost 3 bases and J lost 6 bases. The CDR3 is 15 amino acids. The CDR3 here is CASSSSPDRVAEAFF. The DNA for the CDR3 is TGCGCCAGCAGCTCCTCCCCCGACAGGGTAGCTGAAGCTTTCTTT. Supplemented by reference TRBV5-1 and TRBJ1-1, the full variable domain reads KAGVTQTPRYLIKTRGQQVTLSCSPISGHRSVSWYQQTPGQGLQFLFEYFSETQRNKGNFPGRFSGRQFSNSRSEMNVSTLELGDSALYLCASSSSPDRVAEAFFGQGTRLTVV.

This clone was recorded only once. CDR3 nucleotide sequence: TGTGCCAGCAGCTTCAACAGTGCCGATACGCAGTATTTT. Protein product: CASSFNSADTQYF. The chain joins TRBV5-4 to TRBJ2-3; D is undetermined. With 2 bases removed from V and 6 bases from J, the gap between germline ends came to 10 bases. This CDR3 region has 13 residues. The germline CDR1 and CDR2 sequences are SGHNT and YYREEE (reference sequence).

This clone has a handful of counts. V gene TRBV6-2 or TRBV6-3 combines with J gene TRBJ2-1; TRBD1 agrees at 9 bases. This CDR3 comprises 15 residues. Germline V lookup: CDR1 MNHEY, CDR2 SVGEGT. The V and J ends lost 6 bases and 4 bases, in that order; junction bases with no gene match: 7. Written as DNA, the CDR3 is TGTGCCAGCAGCTCCGGGACAGGGCCTTACAATGAGCAGTTCTTC. Amino acids: CASSSGTGPYNEQFF.

In DNA, the CDR3 is TGTGCCAGCAGTGACACAGGGAACACTGAAGCTTTCTTT. Its protein is CASSDTGNTEAFF. The rearrangement joins TRBV6-1 to TRBJ1-1; D possibly corresponds to TRBD1 (5 bases). The V and J ends lost 3 bases and 1 base respectively, with 6 bases between them. Per the germline V gene, CDR1 is MNHNS and CDR2 is SASEGT. The length of the CDR3 is 13 residues.